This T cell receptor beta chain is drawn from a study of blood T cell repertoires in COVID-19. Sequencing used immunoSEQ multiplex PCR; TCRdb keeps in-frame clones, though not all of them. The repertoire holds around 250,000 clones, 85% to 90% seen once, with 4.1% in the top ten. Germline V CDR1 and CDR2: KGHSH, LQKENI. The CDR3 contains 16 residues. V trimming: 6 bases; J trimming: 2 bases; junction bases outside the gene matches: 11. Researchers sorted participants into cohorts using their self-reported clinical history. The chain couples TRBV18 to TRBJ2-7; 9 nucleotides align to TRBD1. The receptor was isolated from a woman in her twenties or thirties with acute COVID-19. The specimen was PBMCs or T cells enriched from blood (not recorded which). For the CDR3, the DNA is TGTGCCAGCTCTCTTAAAGGACAGGGGCAACCCTACGAGCAGTACTTC. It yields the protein CASSLKGQGQPYEQYF.